Following are 18 T cell receptor beta chains from one sample sequenced in a study of T cells in Graves' hyperthyroidism and ophthalmopathy. The CDR3 regions of TCR beta were amplified from RNA transcripts. Initially, a first-round RT-PCR of the TCR CDR3 employed the HTBI primer set. A single record per CDR3 protein comes from TCRdb applying MiXCR to the multiplex PCR reads. The sample has a few hundred thousand distinct CDR3 sequences, approximately 15% seen once; the top ten hold under 8%. Input material: blood. The receptor source for this set is a woman in her twenties or thirties with Graves' hyperthyroidism.

This clonotype was detected ten times or more. V is TRBV20-1 and J is TRBJ1-3; no definite D call. Trimming took 3 bases from V and 3 from J, leaving 12 bases between them. Germline-derived CDR1 and CDR2 are DFQATT and SNEGSKA (reference sequence). CDR3 length equals 14 residues. The CDR3 DNA sequence: TGCAGTGCTAGGGGATCTGAGGGTGGAAACACCATATATTTT. It yields the protein CSARGSEGGNTIYF.

This clonotype has ten or more counts. The DNA for the CDR3 is TGCAGCGTTGACTCAGGGGAGTCCTACGAGCAGTACTTC. As protein: CSVDSGESYEQYF. This rearrangement joins TRBV29-1 to TRBJ2-7, with D maybe TRBD1 (6 bases). Germline lookup yields CDR1 SQVTM and CDR2 ANQGSEA. V dropped 3 bases and J dropped 1 base, with 10 bases sitting between them. The CDR3 length is 13 residues.

The chain carries TRBV4-1 and TRBJ1-5; 8 bases agree with TRBD1. V lost 5 bases to trimming and J lost 3 bases; unmatched junction nucleotides: 6. The CDR3 consists of 15 residues. Per the germline V gene, CDR1 is MGHRA and CDR2 is YSYEKL. The CDR3 nucleotides read TGCGCCAGCAGCGTATACAGGGGGGACAATCAGCCCCAGCATTTT. Protein: CASSVYRGDNQPQHF.

This clonotype was seen ten or more times. The chain recombines TRBV12-3 or TRBV12-4 with TRBJ2-1, with 9 bases fitting TRBD1. This CDR3 has 16 residues. V lost 3 bases and J lost 7; bases outside the gene matches: 10. CDR3 in amino acids: CASSFHEGTGLNEQFF. Written as DNA, the CDR3 is TGTGCCAGCAGTTTTCATGAGGGGACAGGGCTGAATGAGCAGTTCTTC.

The V call is TRBV7-9, the J call TRBJ2-2; D ambiguous. The CDR3 is 14 amino acids. Germline V gene data show CDR1 as SEHNR and CDR2 as FQNEAQ (reference sequence). Trimming removed 5 bases at V and 4 bases at J, with 11 bases between. The CDR3 region is CASSPSLVTGELFF. CDR3 in DNA: TGTGCCAGCAGCCCAAGCCTAGTCACCGGGGAGCTGTTTTTT.

This clonotype was detected ten times or more. This rearrangement joins TRBV20-1 to TRBJ2-7; 9 bases are a match to TRBD2. The V gene end was trimmed by 1 base and the J gene end by 4 bases; junction bases not matched to a gene: 8. CDR1 and CDR2 (germline): DFQATT, SNEGSKA (reference sequence). CDR3 length equals 15 residues. The CDR3 spells CSARAPGLAAYEQYF. CDR3 nucleotide sequence: TGCAGTGCTAGAGCACCGGGACTAGCAGCTTACGAGCAGTACTTC.

The CDR3 region has the DNA TGCGCCAGCAGCCAAGAGACTAGCGGGAGGGCGAACACCGGGGAGCTGTTTTTT. It codes for CASSQETSGRANTGELFF. This chain connects TRBV4-3 to TRBJ2-2, with 14 positions matching TRBD2. CDR1 and CDR2 (germline): LGHNA, YSLEER. CDR3 size: 18 residues. V gave up 0 bases and J gave up 0 bases; unmatched junction bases: 0.

In this sample, this clonotype turned up many times. The rearrangement uses TRBV5-6 and TRBJ1-5; D is unclear. The CDR3 loop spans 14 amino acids. CDR1 is SGHDT and CDR2 is YYEEEE in the germline V gene. The germline V and J ends were trimmed by 4 bases and 2 bases, with 10 bases remaining between them. CDR3 DNA sequence: TGTGCCAGCAGCACAAACGGGGGCAATCAGCCCCAGCATTTT. Residues: CASSTNGGNQPQHF.

There are many counts of this clonotype. The gene calls are TRBV7-2 and TRBJ2-7; D gene ambiguous. V gave up 1 base and J gave up 6 bases, with 13 bases separating them. The CDR3 extends over 14 amino acids. Germline lookup yields CDR1 SGHTA and CDR2 FQGNSA. CDR3 protein: CASSLVTQVPEQYF. The DNA for the CDR3 is TGTGCCAGCAGCTTAGTAACCCAGGTCCCCGAGCAGTACTTC.

This clonotype was counted many times. This rearrangement joins TRBV13 to TRBJ2-1, with TRBD2 as a possible D gene (5 bases). In germline, CDR1 is PRHDT, CDR2 FYEKMQ (reference sequence). V lost 7 bases, J lost 0 bases, and 16 bases lay in between. The CDR3 length is 16 residues. The CDR3 DNA follows: TGTGCCAGCAAGAAAGCAAGCGGCCTCTCCTACAATGAGCAGTTCTTC. This encodes CASKKASGLSYNEQFF.

The CDR3 coding sequence is TGTGCCAGCAGAAGCGGGACAGGGCGGACCACAGATACGCAGTATTTT. This translates into CASRSGTGRTTDTQYF. The chain links TRBV6-1 to TRBJ2-3; 9 nucleotides align to TRBD1. Per germline, CDR1 MNHNS and CDR2 SASEGT. The CDR3 covers 16 residues. V lost 6 bases and J lost 2; bases outside the gene matches: 9.

The sample holds many counts of this clonotype. V is TRBV27 and J is TRBJ2-1; 8 bases are shared with TRBD2. J lost 4 bases, V lost 4 bases, and 3 bases had no gene match. Germline-derived CDR1 and CDR2 are MNHEY and SMNVEV (reference sequence). The CDR3 has 14 residues. The CDR3 DNA is TGTGCCAGCAGTTCAACTAGCGGATACAATGAGCAGTTCTTC. Protein sequence: CASSSTSGYNEQFF.

The genes are TRBV5-1 and TRBJ1-1; D is undetermined. Trimming took off 7 bases at V and 0 bases at J, with 13 bases between the two ends. Germline V gives CDR1 SGHRS, CDR2 YFSETQ. The CDR3 spans 14 residues. The CDR3 spells CASSNGRMNTEAFF. The CDR3, as DNA: TGCGCCAGCTCGAATGGCAGGATGAACACTGAAGCTTTCTTT.

This clonotype was observed a few times. The chain is built from TRBV18 and TRBJ2-1; TRBD2 is a possible D gene (6 bases). Trimming took off 2 bases at V and 4 bases at J, with 9 bases between the two ends. This CDR3 is built from 14 residues. Looked up from germline, CDR1 is KGHSH and CDR2 is LQKENI. The CDR3 nucleotides are TGTGCCAGCTCACCAGCTAGCGATTACAATGAGCAGTTCTTC. It codes for CASSPASDYNEQFF.

This chain joins TRBV7-3 and TRBJ2-2; 9 nucleotides align to TRBD1. This CDR3 has 18 residues. After removal of 5 bases from V and 3 bases from J, the junction contained 13 bases not matched to a gene. Germline V lookup: CDR1 SGHTA, CDR2 FQGTGA. The CDR3 DNA reads as TGTGCCAGCAGCCCCCAGAGGACAGGGGCGGATCACACCGGGGAGCTGTTTTTT. It specifies CASSPQRTGADHTGELFF. The entire variable domain, with the rest obtained from reference TRBV7-3 and TRBJ2-2, is as follows: GAGVSQTPSNKVTEKGKYVELRCDPISGHTALYWYRQSLGQGPEFLIYFQGTGAADDSGLPNDRFFAVRPEGSVSTLKIQRTERGDSAVYLCASSPQRTGADHTGELFFGEGSRLTVL.

This clonotype was observed many times. This chain links TRBV28 with TRBJ2-1; 8 bases map to TRBD1. Germline assignment: CDR1 MDHEN and CDR2 SYDVKM. Trimming removed 4 bases from V and 8 bases from J; junction bases left unmatched: 1. This CDR3 contains 12 residues. This CDR3 reads CASSSDRDEQFF. Written as DNA, the CDR3 is TGTGCCAGCAGTTCGGACAGGGATGAGCAGTTCTTC.

This clonotype was counted many times. The chain joins TRBV20-1 to TRBJ1-2, with 10 nucleotides matching TRBD1. CDR3 length equals 13 residues. Germline V lookup: CDR1 DFQATT, CDR2 SNEGSKA (reference sequence). Germline trimming cut 2 bases from V and 4 bases from J; bases unmatched to any gene: 1. CDR3 region: CSARWDRGYGYTF. For the CDR3, the DNA is TGCAGTGCTAGATGGGACAGGGGCTATGGCTACACCTTC.

This clonotype was recorded many times. The chain carries TRBV5-5 and TRBJ1-6; perhaps TRBD1 as D (6 bases). There are 14 residues in the CDR3. The germline V gene has CDR1 SGHKS and CDR2 YYEKEE (reference sequence). V lost 6 bases and J lost 9, with 16 bases in between. The CDR3: CASKAPGVGSPLHF. The CDR3 DNA sequence: TGTGCCAGCAAAGCCCCAGGGGTGGGTTCACCCCTCCACTTT.